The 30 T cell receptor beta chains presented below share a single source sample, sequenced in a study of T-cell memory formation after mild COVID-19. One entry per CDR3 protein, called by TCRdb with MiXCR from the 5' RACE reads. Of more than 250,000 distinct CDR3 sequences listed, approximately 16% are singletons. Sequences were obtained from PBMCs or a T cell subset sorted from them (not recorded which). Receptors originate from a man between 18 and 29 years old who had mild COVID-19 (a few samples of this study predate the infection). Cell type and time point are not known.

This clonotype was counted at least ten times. CDR3 in DNA: TGTGCCAGCAGCGCCGGGACAGCACAAGAGACCCAGTACTTC. Its translation: CASSAGTAQETQYF. The genes are TRBV7-6 and TRBJ2-5; 7 bases map to TRBD1. The germline gives CDR1 SGHVS, CDR2 FNYEAQ. The CDR3 is 14 residues long. V dropped 5 bases and J dropped 2; count of bases not matched to a gene: 5.

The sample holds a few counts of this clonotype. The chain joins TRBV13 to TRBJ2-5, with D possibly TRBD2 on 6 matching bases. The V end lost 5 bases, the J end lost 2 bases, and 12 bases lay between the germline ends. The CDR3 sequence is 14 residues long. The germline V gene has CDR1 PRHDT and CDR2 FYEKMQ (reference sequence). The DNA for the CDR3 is TGTGCCAGCAGCCCCTTCGGGGGACAAGAGACCCAGTACTTC. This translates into CASSPFGGQETQYF.

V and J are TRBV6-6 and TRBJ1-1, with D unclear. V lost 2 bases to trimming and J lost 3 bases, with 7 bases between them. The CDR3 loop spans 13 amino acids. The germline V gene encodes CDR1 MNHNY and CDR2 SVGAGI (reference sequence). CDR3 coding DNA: TGTGCCAGCAGTTACAGGGTAGACACTGAAGCTTTCTTT. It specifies CASSYRVDTEAFF.

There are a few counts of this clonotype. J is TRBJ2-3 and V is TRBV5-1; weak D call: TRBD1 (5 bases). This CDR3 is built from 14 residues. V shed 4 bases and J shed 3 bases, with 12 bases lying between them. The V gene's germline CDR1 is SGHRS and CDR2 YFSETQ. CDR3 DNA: TGCGCCAGCAGCATTAGACAGCCTACAGATACGCAGTATTTT. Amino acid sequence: CASSIRQPTDTQYF.

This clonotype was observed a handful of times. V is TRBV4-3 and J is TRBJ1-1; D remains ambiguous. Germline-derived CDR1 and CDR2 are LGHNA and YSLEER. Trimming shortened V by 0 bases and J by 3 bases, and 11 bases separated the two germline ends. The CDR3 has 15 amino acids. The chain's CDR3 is CASSQEQSEDTEAFF. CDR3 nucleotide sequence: TGCGCCAGCAGCCAAGAGCAGTCCGAGGACACTGAAGCTTTCTTT.

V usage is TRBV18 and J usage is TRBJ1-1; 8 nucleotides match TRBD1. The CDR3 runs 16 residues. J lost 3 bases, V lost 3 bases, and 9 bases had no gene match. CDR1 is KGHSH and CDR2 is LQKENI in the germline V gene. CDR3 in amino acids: CASSPNSGGWYTEAFF. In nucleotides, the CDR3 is TGTGCCAGCTCACCTAACTCAGGGGGCTGGTACACTGAAGCTTTCTTT.

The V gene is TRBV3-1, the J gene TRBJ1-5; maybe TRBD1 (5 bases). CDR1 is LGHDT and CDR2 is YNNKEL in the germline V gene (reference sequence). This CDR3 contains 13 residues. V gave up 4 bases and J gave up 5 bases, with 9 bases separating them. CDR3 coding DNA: TGTGCCAGCAGCCCAGCCAGGGATCAGCCCCAGCATTTT. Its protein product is CASSPARDQPQHF. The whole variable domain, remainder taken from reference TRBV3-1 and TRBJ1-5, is DTAVSQTPKYLVTQMGNDKSIKCEQNLGHDTMYWYKQDSKKFLKIMFSYNNKELIINETVPNRFSPKSPDKAHLNLHINSLELGDSAVYFCASSPARDQPQHFGDGTRLSIL.

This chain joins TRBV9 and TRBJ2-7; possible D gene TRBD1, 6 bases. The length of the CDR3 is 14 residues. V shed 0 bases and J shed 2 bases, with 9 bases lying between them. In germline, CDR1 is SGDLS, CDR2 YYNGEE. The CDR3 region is CASSVGGGAYEQYF. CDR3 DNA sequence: TGTGCCAGCAGCGTAGGAGGGGGTGCCTACGAGCAGTACTTC. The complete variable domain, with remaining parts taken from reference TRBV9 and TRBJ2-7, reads DSGVTQTPKHLITATGQRVTLRCSPRSGDLSVYWYQQSLDQGLQFLIQYYNGEERAKGNILERFSAQQFPDLHSELNLSSLELGDSALYFCASSVGGGAYEQYFGPGTRLTVT.

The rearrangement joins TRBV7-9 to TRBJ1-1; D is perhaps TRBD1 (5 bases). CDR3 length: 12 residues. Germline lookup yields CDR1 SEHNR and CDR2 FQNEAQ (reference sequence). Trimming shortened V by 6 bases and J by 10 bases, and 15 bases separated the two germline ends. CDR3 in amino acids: CASRLTGSAAFF. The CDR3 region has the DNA TGTGCCAGCAGATTAACAGGCTCCGCAGCTTTCTTT. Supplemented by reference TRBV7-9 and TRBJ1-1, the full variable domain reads DTGVSQNPRHKITKRGQNVTFRCDPISEHNRLYWYRQTLGQGPEFLTYFQNEAQLEKSRLLSDRFSAERPKGSFSTLEIQRTEQGDSAMYLCASRLTGSAAFFGQGTRLTVV.

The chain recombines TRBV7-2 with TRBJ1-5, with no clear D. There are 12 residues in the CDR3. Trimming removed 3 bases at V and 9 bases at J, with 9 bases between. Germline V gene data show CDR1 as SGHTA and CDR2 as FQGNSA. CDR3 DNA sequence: TGTGCCAGCAGCTTGGGTTGGGGGCCCCAGCATTTT. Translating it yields CASSLGWGPQHF.

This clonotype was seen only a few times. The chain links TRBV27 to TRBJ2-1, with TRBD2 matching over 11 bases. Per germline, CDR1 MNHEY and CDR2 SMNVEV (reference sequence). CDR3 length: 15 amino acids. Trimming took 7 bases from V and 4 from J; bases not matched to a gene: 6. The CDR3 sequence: CASTSGLAAYNEQFF. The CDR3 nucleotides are TGTGCCAGCACCTCGGGACTAGCGGCTTACAATGAGCAGTTCTTC.

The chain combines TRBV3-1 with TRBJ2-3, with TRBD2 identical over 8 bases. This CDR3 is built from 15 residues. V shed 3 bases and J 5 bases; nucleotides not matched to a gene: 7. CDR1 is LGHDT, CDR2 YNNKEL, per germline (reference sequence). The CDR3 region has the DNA TGTGCCAGCAGCCATAGCAGCGGGGGTGGAGATACGCAGTATTTT. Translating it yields CASSHSSGGGDTQYF.

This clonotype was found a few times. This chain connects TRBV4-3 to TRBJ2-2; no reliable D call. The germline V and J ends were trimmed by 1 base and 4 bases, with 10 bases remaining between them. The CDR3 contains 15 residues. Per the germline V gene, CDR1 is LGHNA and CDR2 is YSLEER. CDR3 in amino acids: CASSQAGSLTGELFF. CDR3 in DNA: TGCGCCAGCAGCCAAGCCGGGTCGCTCACCGGGGAGCTGTTTTTT.

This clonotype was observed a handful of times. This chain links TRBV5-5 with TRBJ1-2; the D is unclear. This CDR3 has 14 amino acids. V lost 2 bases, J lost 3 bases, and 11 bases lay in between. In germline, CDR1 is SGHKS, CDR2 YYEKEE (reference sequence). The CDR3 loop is CASSLLPGDYGYTF. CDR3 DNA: TGTGCCAGCAGCTTACTCCCGGGAGACTATGGCTACACCTTC.

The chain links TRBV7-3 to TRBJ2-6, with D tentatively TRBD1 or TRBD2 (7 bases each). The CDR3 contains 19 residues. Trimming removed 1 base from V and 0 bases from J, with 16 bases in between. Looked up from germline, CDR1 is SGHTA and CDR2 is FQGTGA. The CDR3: CASSLRAGQQNSGANVLTF. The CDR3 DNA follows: TGTGCCAGCAGCTTAAGAGCGGGACAGCAAAACTCTGGGGCCAACGTCCTGACTTTC.

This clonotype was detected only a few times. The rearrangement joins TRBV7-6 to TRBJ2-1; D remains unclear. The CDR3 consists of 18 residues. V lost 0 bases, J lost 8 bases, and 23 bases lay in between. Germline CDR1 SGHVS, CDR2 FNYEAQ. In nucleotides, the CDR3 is TGTGCCAGCAGCTTAGCAAGACGTGGGTTCAGGAGCACGGATGAGCAGTTCTTC. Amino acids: CASSLARRGFRSTDEQFF.

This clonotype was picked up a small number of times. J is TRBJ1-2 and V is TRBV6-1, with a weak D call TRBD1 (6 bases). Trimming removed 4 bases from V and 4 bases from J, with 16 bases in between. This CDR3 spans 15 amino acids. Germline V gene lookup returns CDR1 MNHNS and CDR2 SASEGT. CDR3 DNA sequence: TGTGCCAGCAGTGCCCCCGCGGGGGCTAGCTATGGCTACACCTTC. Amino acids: CASSAPAGASYGYTF.

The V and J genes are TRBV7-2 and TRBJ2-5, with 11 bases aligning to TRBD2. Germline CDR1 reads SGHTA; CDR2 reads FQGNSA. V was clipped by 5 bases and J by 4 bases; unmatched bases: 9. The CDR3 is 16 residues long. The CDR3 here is CASSAGSGGAGETQYF. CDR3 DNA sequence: TGTGCCAGCAGCGCCGGTAGCGGGGGGGCCGGAGAGACCCAGTACTTC. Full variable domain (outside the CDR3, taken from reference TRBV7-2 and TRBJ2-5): GAGVSQSPSNKVTEKGKDVELRCDPISGHTALYWYRQSLGQGLEFLIYFQGNSAPDKSGLPSDRFSAERTGGSVSTLTIQRTQQEDSAVYLCASSAGSGGAGETQYFGPGTRLLVL.

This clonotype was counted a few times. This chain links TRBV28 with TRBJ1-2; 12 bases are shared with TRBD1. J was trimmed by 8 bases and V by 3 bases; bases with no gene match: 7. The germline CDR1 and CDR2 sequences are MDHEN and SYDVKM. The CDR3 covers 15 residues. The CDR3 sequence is CASSFAGQGARGYTF. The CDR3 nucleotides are TGTGCCAGCAGTTTTGCGGGACAGGGGGCGCGCGGCTACACCTTC.

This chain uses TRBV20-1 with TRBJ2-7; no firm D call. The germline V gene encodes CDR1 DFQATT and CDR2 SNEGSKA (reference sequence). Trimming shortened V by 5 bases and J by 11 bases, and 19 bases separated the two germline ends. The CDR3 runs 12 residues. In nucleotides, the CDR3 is TGCAGTGCTTTTTACTTCCAGGAGTCCGAGTACTTC. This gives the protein CSAFYFQESEYF.

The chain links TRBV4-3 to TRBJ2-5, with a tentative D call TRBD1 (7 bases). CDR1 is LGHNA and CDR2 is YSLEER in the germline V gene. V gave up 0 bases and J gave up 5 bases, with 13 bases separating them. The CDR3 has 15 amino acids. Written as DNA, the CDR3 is TGCGCCAGCAGCCAAGATCCAGGGGGGCTGGAGACCCAGTACTTC. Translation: CASSQDPGGLETQYF.

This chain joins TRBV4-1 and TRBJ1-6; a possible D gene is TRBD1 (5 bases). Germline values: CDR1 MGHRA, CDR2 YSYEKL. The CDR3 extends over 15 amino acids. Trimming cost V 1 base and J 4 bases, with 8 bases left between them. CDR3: CASSQGDSYNSPLHF. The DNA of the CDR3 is TGCGCCAGCAGCCAAGGTGACAGTTATAATTCACCCCTCCACTTT.

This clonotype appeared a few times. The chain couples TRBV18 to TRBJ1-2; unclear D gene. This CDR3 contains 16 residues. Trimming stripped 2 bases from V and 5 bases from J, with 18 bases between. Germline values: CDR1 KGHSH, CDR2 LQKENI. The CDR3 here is CASSPAGTDAWYGYTF. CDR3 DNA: TGTGCCAGCTCACCAGCGGGAACGGACGCCTGGTATGGCTACACCTTC.

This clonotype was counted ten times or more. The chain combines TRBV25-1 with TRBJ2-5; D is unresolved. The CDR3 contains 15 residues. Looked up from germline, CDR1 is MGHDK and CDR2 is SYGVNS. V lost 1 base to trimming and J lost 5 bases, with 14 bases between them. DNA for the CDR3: TGTGCCAGCAGTGAATCCGGGCGGATGGGGGAGACCCAGTACTTC. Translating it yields CASSESGRMGETQYF.

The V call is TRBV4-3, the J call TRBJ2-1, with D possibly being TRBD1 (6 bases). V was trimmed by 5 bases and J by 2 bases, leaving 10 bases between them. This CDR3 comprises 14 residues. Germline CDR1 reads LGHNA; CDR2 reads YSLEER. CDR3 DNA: TGCGCCAGCAGCGTCACAGGGCCCTACAATGAGCAGTTCTTC. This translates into CASSVTGPYNEQFF.

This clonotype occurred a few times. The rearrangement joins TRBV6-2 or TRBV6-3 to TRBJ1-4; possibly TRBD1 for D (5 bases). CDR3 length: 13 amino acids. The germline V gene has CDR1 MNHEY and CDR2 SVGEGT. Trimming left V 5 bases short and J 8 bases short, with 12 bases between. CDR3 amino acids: CASSGLWGEKLFF. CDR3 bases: TGTGCCAGCAGTGGACTGTGGGGGGAAAAACTGTTTTTT.

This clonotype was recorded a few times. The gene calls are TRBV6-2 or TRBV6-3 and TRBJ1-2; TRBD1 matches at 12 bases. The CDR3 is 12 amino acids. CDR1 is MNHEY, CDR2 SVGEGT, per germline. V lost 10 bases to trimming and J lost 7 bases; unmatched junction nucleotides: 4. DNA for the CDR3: TGTGCCACGGGACAGGGGGCAGCTGGCTACACCTTC. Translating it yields CATGQGAAGYTF.

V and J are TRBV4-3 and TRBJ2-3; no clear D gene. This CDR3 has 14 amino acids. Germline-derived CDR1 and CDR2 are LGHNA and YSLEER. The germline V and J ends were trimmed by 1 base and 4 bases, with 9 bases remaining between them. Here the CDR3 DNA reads TGCGCCAGCAGCCAAGTTCAGGCTTCAGATACGCAGTATTTT. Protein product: CASSQVQASDTQYF.

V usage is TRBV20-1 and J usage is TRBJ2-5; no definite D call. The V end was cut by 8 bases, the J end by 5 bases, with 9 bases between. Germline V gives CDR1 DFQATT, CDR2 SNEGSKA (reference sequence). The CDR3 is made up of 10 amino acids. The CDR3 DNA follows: TGCAGTTTAGAGCTGGAGACCCAGTACTTC. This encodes CSLELETQYF.

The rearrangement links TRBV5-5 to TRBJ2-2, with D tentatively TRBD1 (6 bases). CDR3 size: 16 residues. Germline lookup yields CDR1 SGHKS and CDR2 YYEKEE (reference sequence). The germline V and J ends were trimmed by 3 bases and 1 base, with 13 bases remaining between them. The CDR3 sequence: CASSSPGTRNTGELFF. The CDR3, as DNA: TGTGCCAGCAGCTCACCCGGGACACGGAACACCGGGGAGCTGTTTTTT.